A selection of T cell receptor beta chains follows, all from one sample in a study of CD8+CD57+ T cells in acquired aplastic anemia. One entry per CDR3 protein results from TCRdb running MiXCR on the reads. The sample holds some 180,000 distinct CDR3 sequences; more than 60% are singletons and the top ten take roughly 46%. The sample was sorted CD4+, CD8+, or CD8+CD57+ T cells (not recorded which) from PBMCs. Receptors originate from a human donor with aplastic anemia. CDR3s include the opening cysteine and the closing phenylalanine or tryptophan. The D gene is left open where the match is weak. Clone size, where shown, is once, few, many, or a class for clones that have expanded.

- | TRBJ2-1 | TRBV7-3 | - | TGTGCCAGCAGCGCCCATGAACTGGGAGTAGAGCAGTTCTTC | CASSAHELGVEQFF
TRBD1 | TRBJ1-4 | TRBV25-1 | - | TGTGCCGTGGGACAGGGAGATAATGAAAAACTGTTTTTT | CAVGQGDNEKLFF
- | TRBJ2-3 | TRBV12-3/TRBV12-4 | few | TGTGCCAGCACCCAGGTGGGAGATACGCAGTATTTT | CASTQVGDTQYF
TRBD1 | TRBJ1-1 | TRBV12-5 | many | TGTGCTAGTGGTTTGGCCTTAACCGGGACAGGGGGGATGAACACTGAAGCTTTCTTT | CASGLALTGTGGMNTEAFF
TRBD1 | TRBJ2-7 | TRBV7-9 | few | TGTGCCAGCAGCTTAATGCAGGGGGCCCACGAGCAGTACTTC | CASSLMQGAHEQYF
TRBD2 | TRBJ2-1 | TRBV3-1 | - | TGTGCCAGCAGCCAATACGCTAGCGGGGGGTGGCAGTTCTTC | CASSQYASGGWQFF
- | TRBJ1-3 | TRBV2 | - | TGTGCCAGCACCCAATCCCTCTCTGGAAACACCATATATTTT | CASTQSLSGNTIYF
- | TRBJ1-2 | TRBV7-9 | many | TGTGCCAGCAGCGAGGACGCCCGGGGTGGCTACACCTTC | CASSEDARGGYTF
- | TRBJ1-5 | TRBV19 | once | TGTGCCAGTAGTCCCCATAAGGGATCTAGCAATCAGCCCCAGCATTTT | CASSPHKGSSNQPQHF
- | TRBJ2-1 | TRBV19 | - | TGTGCCAGTAGTATATACGGGGCAGTTTACAATGAGCAGTTCTTC | CASSIYGAVYNEQFF
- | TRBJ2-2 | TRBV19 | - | TGTGCCAGTTCGGTTGCGGGACTGAACACCGGGGAGCTGTTTTTT | CASSVAGLNTGELFF
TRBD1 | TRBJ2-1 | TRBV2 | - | TGTGCCAGCAGTGGACAGGGTCGGGAGCAGTTCTTC | CASSGQGREQFF
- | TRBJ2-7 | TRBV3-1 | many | TGTGCCAGCAGCCATATTCCTCTACAGCAGTACTTC | CASSHIPLQQYF
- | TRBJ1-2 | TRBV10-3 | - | TGTGCCATCAGTGACCCCGGGAGGGAACGCGGGTATGGCTACACCTTC | CAISDPGRERGYGYTF
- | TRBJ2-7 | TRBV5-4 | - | TGTGCCAGCAGCTTGGCGGAGTCTGGGGAGCAGTACTTC | CASSLAESGEQYF
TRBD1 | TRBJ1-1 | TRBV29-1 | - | TGCAGCGTACGTCTACAGGGGGCTTACACTGAAGCTTTCTTT | CSVRLQGAYTEAFF
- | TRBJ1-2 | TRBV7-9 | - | TGTGCCAGCAGCTTGAGTGGGGCCATCCCTAACTATGGCTACACCTTC | CASSLSGAIPNYGYTF
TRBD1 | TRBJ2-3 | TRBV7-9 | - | TGTGCCAGCAGCAACGGACAGGGGGCCGCAGATACGCAGTATTTT | CASSNGQGAADTQYF
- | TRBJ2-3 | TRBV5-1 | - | TGCGCCAACAGCTTGGCGCAGGGTCCAGATACGCAGTATTTT | CANSLAQGPDTQYF
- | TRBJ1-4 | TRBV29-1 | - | TGCAGCGTTGAAGATCGGGACACACTCAATGAAAAACTGTTTTTT | CSVEDRDTLNEKLFF
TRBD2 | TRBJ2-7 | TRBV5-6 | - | TGTGCCAGCCAAGAGGGACTAGCGTCATCCTACGAGCAGTACTTC | CASQEGLASSYEQYF
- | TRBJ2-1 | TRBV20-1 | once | TGCAGTGCTAGAAAGGAGGGGAACTCCTACAATGAGCAGTTCTTC | CSARKEGNSYNEQFF
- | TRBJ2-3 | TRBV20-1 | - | TGCAGTGCTAGAGATGCTAGCAGTTCAACAGATACGCAGTATTTT | CSARDASSSTDTQYF
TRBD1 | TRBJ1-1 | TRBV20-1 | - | TGCAGTGCGTACAGGGGAACGAACACTGAAGCTTTCTTT | CSAYRGTNTEAFF
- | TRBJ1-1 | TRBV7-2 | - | TGTGCCAGCAGCTTTGGGATAGGGGTCACTGAAGCTTTCTTT | CASSFGIGVTEAFF
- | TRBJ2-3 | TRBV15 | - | TGTGCCACCAGCAGTTTAGGGGGGAATACAGATACGCAGTATTTT | CATSSLGGNTDTQYF
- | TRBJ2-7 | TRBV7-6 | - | TGTGCCAGCAGCTTAGTTGGAGTGTACTACGAGCAGTACTTC | CASSLVGVYYEQYF
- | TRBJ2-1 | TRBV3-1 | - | TGTGCCAGCAGCCAAGAGGACTCTCAGTTCTTC | CASSQEDSQFF
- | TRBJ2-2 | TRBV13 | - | TGTGCCAGCAGCTTTACCGGGGTGCTGTTTTTT | CASSFTGVLFF
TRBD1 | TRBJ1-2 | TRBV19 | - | TGTGCCAGTAGTCCGACAGGGGCCCGTGGCTACACCTTC | CASSPTGARGYTF
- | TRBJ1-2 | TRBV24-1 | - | TGTGCCAGCAGTACCCCAGTCAGCCGTAACTATGGCTACACCTTC | CASSTPVSRNYGYTF
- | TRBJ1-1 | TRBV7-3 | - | TGTGCCAGCAGCTTAGGAGTCGGTTTGAACACTGAAGCTTTCTTT | CASSLGVGLNTEAFF
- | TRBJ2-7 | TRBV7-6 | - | TGTGCCAGCAGCTTCGGCAGGGGCAGGGACGAGCAGTACTTC | CASSFGRGRDEQYF
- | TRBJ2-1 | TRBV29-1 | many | TGCAGCGTTGAACGGTTAAGCTCCTACAATGAGCAGTTCTTC | CSVERLSSYNEQFF
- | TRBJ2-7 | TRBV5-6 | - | TGTGCCAGCAGCTTCGGGAATAATTTGTACGAGCAGTACTTC | CASSFGNNLYEQYF
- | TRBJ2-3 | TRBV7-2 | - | TGTGCCAGCAGCTTAAGGTGGGGCCGCACAGATACGCAGTATTTT | CASSLRWGRTDTQYF
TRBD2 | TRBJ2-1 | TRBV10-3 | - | TGTGCCATCAGTGAGATGATTGCGGGAGTCCGTTACAATGAGCAGTTCTTC | CAISEMIAGVRYNEQFF
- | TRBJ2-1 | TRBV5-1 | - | TGCGCCAGCAGCTCCCTAGTAAATCAGGTCATCAATGAGCAGTTCTTC | CASSSLVNQVINEQFF
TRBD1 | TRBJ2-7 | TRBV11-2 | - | TGTGCCAGCCGGGACAGGGGAAAGGACGAGCAGTACTTC | CASRDRGKDEQYF